This T cell receptor (beta chain) is from a study of blood T cell repertoires in COVID-19. On the study more broadly: The United States, Italy and Spain were the sources of the acute and convalescent COVID-19 samples.

Participants spanned ages roughly 18 to 95 years and resided in roughly 26 US areas. Donors were grouped by their self-reported clinical history. What the recovered Cohort 3 donors had was two negative PCRs, clearance, or symptom resolution. TCRdb's table, derived via immunoSEQ multiplex PCR, lists solely in-frame clones and lacks some. There are about 480,000 clones in the sample; roughly 90% occur only once, and 1.5% to 2% lies in the top ten. The length of the CDR3 is 17 residues. Germline assignment: CDR1 SGDLS and CDR2 YYNGEE. V gave up 2 bases and J gave up 5 bases, with 22 bases separating them.

This receptor was obtained from a woman aged 35 to 49 who had recovered from COVID-19. The V and J genes are TRBV9 and TRBJ1-2; perhaps TRBD1 as D (5 bases). The sequenced material came from PBMCs or T cells enriched from blood (not recorded which). In nucleotides, the CDR3 is TGTGCCAGCAGCGTTGAGGAGAGGGCAGGGCGGGGGTATGGCTACACCTTC. Translation gives CASSVEERAGRGYGYTF.